The T cell receptor (beta chain) described here comes from a study of blood T cell repertoires in COVID-19. In the authors' workflow: The authors estimated nucleated cell counts from reference gene primer amplification. Measured with immunoSEQ multiplex PCR; TCRdb has only the in-frame clones, and not every one. The V and J calls and clone size are taken from that table; D and trimming were inferred from the DNA. The sample comprises fewer than 150,000 clones, approximately 83% of which are singletons, and 15% to 20% rests with the top ten. There are 14 residues in the CDR3. Trimming shortened V by 0 bases and J by 7 bases, and 12 bases separated the two germline ends. CDR1 LGHNA and CDR2 YSLEER come from the germline V gene.

The clonotype was recovered from a woman aged 50 to 65 who had recovered from COVID-19. The gene calls are TRBV4-3 and TRBJ1-1; D gene uncertain. Sequences were obtained from peripheral blood. The CDR3 loop reads CASSQESDYSEAFF. In nucleotides, the CDR3 is TGCGCCAGCAGCCAAGAATCAGATTACAGTGAAGCTTTCTTT.